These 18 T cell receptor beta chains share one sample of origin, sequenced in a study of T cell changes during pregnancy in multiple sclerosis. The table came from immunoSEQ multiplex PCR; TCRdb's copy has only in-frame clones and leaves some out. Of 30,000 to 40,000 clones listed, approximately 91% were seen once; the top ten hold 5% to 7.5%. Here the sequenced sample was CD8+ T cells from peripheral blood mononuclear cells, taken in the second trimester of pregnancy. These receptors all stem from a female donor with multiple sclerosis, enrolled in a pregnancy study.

CDR3 in DNA: TGTGCCAGCAGTTCTCCGACATTGAACACTGAAGCTTTCTTT. This encodes CASSSPTLNTEAFF. V gene TRBV27 combines with J gene TRBJ1-1; no reliable D call. Germline CDR1 and CDR2: MNHEY and SMNVEV (reference sequence). Trimming removed 4 bases from V and 0 bases from J, with 9 bases in between. The CDR3 contains 14 residues.

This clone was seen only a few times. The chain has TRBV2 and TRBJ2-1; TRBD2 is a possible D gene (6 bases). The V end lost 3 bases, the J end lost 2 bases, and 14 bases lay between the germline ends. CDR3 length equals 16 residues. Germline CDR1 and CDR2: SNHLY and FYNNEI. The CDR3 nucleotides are TGTGCCAGCAGTGAGGGGAGGAGCGGAGCCTACAATGAGCAGTTCTTC. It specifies CASSEGRSGAYNEQFF.

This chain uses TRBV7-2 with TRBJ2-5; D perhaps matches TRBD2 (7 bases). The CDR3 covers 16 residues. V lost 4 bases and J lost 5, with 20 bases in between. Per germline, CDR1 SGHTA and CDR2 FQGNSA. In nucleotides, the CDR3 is TGTGCCAGCAGCTCACCCCCTTGGGGAGGGGGGGAGACCCAGTACTTC. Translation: CASSSPPWGGGETQYF. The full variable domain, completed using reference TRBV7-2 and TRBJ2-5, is GAGVSQSPSNKVTEKGKDVELRCDPISGHTALYWYRQSLGQGLEFLIYFQGNSAPDKSGLPSDRFSAERTGGSVSTLTIQRTQQEDSAVYLCASSSPPWGGGETQYFGPGTRLLVL.

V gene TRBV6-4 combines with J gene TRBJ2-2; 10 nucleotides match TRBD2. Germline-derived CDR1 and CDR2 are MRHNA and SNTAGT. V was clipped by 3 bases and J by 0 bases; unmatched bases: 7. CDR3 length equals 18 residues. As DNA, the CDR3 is TGTGCCAGCAGTGATACTATAGGACTAGCGGCGAACACCGGGGAGCTGTTTTTT. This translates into CASSDTIGLAANTGELFF.

CDR3 sequence (DNA): TGTGCCAGCAGCCAGTTCGCGGGAGGCTACGAGCAGTACTTC. Residues: CASSQFAGGYEQYF. This chain links TRBV14 with TRBJ2-7; 8 bases agree with TRBD2. With V trimmed by 3 bases and J by 3 bases, 4 bases remained unmatched. The CDR3 length is 14 residues. Per germline, CDR1 SGHDN and CDR2 FVKESK.

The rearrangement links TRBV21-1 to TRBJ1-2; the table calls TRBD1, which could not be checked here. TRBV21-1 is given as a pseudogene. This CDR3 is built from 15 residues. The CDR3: CASSARTGEDYGYTF. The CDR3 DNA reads TGTGCCAGCAGCGCACGGACAGGGGAAGACTATGGCTACACCTTC.

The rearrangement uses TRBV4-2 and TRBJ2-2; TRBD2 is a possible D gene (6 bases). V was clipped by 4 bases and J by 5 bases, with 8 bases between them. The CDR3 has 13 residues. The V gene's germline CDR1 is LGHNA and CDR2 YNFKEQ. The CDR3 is CASSPGGTGELFF. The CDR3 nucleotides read TGTGCCAGCAGCCCCGGGGGTACCGGGGAGCTGTTTTTT.

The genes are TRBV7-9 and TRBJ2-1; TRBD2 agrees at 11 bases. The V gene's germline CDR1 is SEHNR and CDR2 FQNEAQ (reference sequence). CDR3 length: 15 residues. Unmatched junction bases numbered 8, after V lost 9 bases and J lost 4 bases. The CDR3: CASTARTSGYNEQFF. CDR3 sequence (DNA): TGTGCCAGTACCGCGCGGACTAGCGGGTACAATGAGCAGTTCTTC. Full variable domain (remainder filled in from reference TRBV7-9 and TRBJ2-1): DTGVSQNPRHKITKRGQNVTFRCDPISEHNRLYWYRQTLGQGPEFLTYFQNEAQLEKSRLLSDRFSAERPKGSFSTLEIQRTEQGDSAMYLCASTARTSGYNEQFFGPGTRLTVL.

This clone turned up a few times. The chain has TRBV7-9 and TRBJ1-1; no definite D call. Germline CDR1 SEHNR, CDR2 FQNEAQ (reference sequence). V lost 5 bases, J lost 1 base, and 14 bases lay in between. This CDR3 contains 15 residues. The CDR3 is CASSASLGTNTEAFF. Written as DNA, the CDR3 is TGTGCCAGCAGCGCCAGTCTAGGCACGAACACTGAAGCTTTCTTT.

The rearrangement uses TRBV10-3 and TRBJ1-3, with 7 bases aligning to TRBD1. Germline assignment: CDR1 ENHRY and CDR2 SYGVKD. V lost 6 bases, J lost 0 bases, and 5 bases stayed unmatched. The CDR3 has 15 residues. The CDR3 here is CAISRQGDSGNTIYF. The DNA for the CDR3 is TGTGCCATCAGCAGACAGGGCGACTCTGGAAACACCATATATTTT.

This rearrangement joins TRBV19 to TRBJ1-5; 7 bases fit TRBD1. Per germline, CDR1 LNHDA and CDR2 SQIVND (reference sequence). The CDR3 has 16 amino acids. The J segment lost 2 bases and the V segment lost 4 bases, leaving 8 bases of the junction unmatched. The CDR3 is CASSRTPGGGNQPQHF. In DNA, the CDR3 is TGTGCCAGTAGTAGAACCCCAGGGGGTGGCAATCAGCCCCAGCATTTT.

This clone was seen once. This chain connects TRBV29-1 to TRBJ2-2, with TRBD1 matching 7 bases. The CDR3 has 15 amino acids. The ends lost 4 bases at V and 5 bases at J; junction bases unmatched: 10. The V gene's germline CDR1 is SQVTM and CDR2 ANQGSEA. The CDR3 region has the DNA TGCAGCGTTGTCGCTGTGGCAGGGGGAACCGGGGAGCTGTTTTTT. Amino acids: CSVVAVAGGTGELFF.

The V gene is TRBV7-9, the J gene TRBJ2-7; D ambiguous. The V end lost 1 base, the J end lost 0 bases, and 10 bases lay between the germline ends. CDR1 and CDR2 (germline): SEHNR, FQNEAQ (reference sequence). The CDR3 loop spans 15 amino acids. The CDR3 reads CASSLVPALSYEQYF. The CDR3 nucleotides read TGTGCCAGCAGCTTAGTCCCAGCGCTCTCCTACGAGCAGTACTTC. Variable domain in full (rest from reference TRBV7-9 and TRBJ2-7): DTGVSQNPRHKITKRGQNVTFRCDPISEHNRLYWYRQTLGQGPEFLTYFQNEAQLEKSRLLSDRFSAERPKGSFSTLEIQRTEQGDSAMYLCASSLVPALSYEQYFGPGTRLTVT.

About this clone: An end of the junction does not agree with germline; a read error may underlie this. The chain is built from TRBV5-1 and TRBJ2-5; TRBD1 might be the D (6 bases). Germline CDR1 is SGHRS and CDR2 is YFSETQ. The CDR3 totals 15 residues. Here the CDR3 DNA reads TGCGCCAGCACCCGGGCCGGGACATACCAGGAGACCCAGTACTTC. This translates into CASTRAGTYQETQYF.

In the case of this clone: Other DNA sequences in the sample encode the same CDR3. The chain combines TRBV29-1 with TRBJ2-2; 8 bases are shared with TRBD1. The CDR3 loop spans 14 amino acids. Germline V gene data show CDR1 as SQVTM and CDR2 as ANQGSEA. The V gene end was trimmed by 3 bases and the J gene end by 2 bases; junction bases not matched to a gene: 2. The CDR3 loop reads CSVEGTGNTGELFF. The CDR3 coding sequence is TGCAGCGTTGAGGGGACAGGCAACACCGGGGAGCTGTTTTTT.

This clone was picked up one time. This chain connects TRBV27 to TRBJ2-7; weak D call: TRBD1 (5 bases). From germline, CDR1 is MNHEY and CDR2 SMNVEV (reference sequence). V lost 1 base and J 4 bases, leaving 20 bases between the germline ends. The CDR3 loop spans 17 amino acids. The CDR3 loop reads CASSLLTTGPQLYEQYF. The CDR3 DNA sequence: TGTGCCAGCAGTTTATTGACAACAGGCCCCCAACTATACGAGCAGTACTTC.

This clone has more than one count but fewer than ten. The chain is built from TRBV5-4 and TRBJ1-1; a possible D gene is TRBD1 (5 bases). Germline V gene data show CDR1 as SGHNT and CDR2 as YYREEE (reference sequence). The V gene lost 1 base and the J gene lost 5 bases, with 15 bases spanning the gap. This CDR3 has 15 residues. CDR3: CASSLPEGLRTEAFF. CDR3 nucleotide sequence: TGTGCCAGCAGCTTGCCGGAGGGACTCCGTACTGAAGCTTTCTTT.

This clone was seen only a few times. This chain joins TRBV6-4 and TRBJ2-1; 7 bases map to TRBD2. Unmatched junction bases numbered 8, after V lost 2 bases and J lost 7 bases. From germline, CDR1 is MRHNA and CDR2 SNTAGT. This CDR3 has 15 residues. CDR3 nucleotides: TGTGCCAGCAGTGACATGGCGGGAGATGTAAATGAGCAGTTCTTC. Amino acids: CASSDMAGDVNEQFF.